Each of the 22 T cell receptor beta chains below was sequenced from the same sample in a study of blood T cell repertoires in COVID-19. Clones were sequenced by immunoSEQ multiplex PCR, and TCRdb holds only the in-frame ones, with some missing. The data contain about 120,000 clones, roughly 89% of them singletons. The source material was peripheral blood. These receptors came from a human donor with acute or convalescent COVID-19. The donor label of this sample is uncertain.

J is TRBJ2-2 and V is TRBV7-8; perhaps TRBD2 as D (6 bases). The CDR3 loop spans 15 amino acids. V was pared by 5 bases and J by 1 base, with 11 bases between. Germline lookup yields CDR1 SGHVS and CDR2 FQNEAQ. The CDR3 region is CASSKTSWNTGELFF. For the CDR3, the DNA is TGTGCCAGCAGCAAGACTAGTTGGAACACCGGGGAGCTGTTTTTT.

The chain joins TRBV30 to TRBJ2-7; 8 nucleotides agree with TRBD1. The CDR3 extends over 14 amino acids. Germline CDR1 and CDR2: GTSNPN and SVGIG (reference sequence). Trimming took 1 base from V and 1 from J; bases not matched to a gene: 3. CDR3 in DNA: TGTGCCTGGAGTGAGACAGGGGATTCCTACGAGCAGTACTTC. Protein sequence: CAWSETGDSYEQYF.

This sequence joins TRBV5-1 and TRBJ1-2; a possible D gene is TRBD1 (5 bases). Between the trimmed V and J ends, which lost 4 bases and 7 bases, there was a span of 11 bases. The CDR3 runs 12 residues. Germline CDR1 is SGHRS and CDR2 is YFSETQ. The DNA of the CDR3 is TGCGCCAGCAGCCCGTCGGGGGGTGGCTACACCTTC. Its protein product is CASSPSGGGYTF.

The rearrangement joins TRBV5-4 to TRBJ2-3; a weak D match, TRBD1 (6 bases). V was cut by 5 bases and J by 0 bases, with 10 bases left in between. The CDR3 runs 14 residues. Germline CDR1 and CDR2: SGHNT and YYREEE (reference sequence). The CDR3 DNA reads as TGTGCCAGCAGTTCCCAGGGGAGCACAGATACGCAGTATTTT. It encodes CASSSQGSTDTQYF. The variable domain in full, with the rest retrieved from reference TRBV5-4 and TRBJ2-3, is ETGVTQSPTHLIKTRGQQVTLRCSSQSGHNTVSWYQQALGQGPQFIFQYYREEENGRGNFPPRFSGLQFPNYSSELNVNALELDDSALYLCASSSQGSTDTQYFGPGTRLTVL.

Written as DNA, the CDR3 is TGTGCCAGCATTCCTGACAGGGGCGATGAAGCTTTCTTT. This gives the protein CASIPDRGDEAFF. The chain couples TRBV2 to TRBJ1-1, with 8 bases identical to TRBD1. This CDR3 has 13 amino acids. Per the germline V gene, CDR1 is SNHLY and CDR2 is FYNNEI. V trimming: 7 bases; J trimming: 7 bases; junction bases outside the gene matches: 8.

This rearrangement joins TRBV5-1 to TRBJ1-1, with D tentatively TRBD1 (6 bases). With 5 bases removed from V and 1 base from J, the gap between germline ends came to 9 bases. CDR1 is SGHRS, CDR2 YFSETQ, per germline. This CDR3 has 13 residues. In DNA form, the CDR3 reads TGCGCCAGCAGGAAGGACAGGAACACTGAAGCTTTCTTT. Its translation is CASRKDRNTEAFF.

This sequence joins TRBV28 and TRBJ2-7; tentative D call: TRBD1 (5 bases). The germline V gene encodes CDR1 MDHEN and CDR2 SYDVKM. This CDR3 has 17 amino acids. Trimming took 5 bases from V and 5 from J, leaving 25 bases between them. CDR3 in DNA: TGTGCCAGCAGTCTCCCCCCTAGGACAACCCGAAAAGACGAGCAGTACTTC. It translates to CASSLPPRTTRKDEQYF.

This chain connects TRBV12-5 to TRBJ1-4; the match to TRBD1 covers 10 bases. The trim removed 0 bases at V and 12 bases at J, leaving 7 bases unmatched. Germline CDR1 is LGHNT and CDR2 is FRNRAP. CDR3 length: 15 amino acids. CDR3 protein: CASGLVLTGGGELFF. The CDR3 DNA sequence: TGTGCTAGTGGTTTGGTACTGACAGGGGGCGGGGAACTGTTTTTT.

The chain carries TRBV28 and TRBJ2-1; TRBD2 is a possible D gene (5 bases). The germline gives CDR1 MDHEN, CDR2 SYDVKM. Between the trimmed V and J ends, which lost 6 bases and 0 bases, there was a span of 15 bases. There are 16 residues in the CDR3. DNA for the CDR3: TGTGCCAGCAGCCCTGTGCGCACTAGCTCCTACAATGAGCAGTTCTTC. Encoded protein: CASSPVRTSSYNEQFF.

This clone has a single count. The chain has TRBV7-8 and TRBJ1-1; D ambiguous. This CDR3 spans 15 amino acids. V lost 0 bases, J lost 4 bases, and 12 bases lay in between. CDR1 and CDR2 from the germline V gene are SGHVS and FQNEAQ. CDR3 residues: CASSLAGRMSTEAFF. The CDR3 DNA sequence: TGTGCCAGCAGCTTAGCGGGCAGGATGTCCACTGAAGCTTTCTTT.

The V and J genes are TRBV9 and TRBJ1-2, with a weak D call TRBD1 (6 bases). CDR3 size: 15 residues. Germline-derived CDR1 and CDR2 are SGDLS and YYNGEE. The V end lost 3 bases, the J end lost 0 bases, and 12 bases lay between the germline ends. The CDR3 nucleotides read TGTGCCAGCAGCGCGAGGACAGACCCTAACTATGGCTACACCTTC. Encoded protein: CASSARTDPNYGYTF.

The chain has TRBV13 and TRBJ2-1; TRBD2 matches 9 bases. CDR1 is PRHDT, CDR2 FYEKMQ, per germline (reference sequence). The CDR3 is 16 residues long. The V and J ends lost 2 bases and 5 bases, in that order; junction bases with no gene match: 7. The CDR3 spells CASSLFAGGPNNEQFF. DNA for the CDR3: TGTGCCAGCAGCTTATTTGCGGGAGGGCCGAACAATGAGCAGTTCTTC.

The DNA of the CDR3 is TGCGCCAGCAGAACCGGGGCCATGGACAGAACCTACGAGCAGTACTTC. Its translation is CASRTGAMDRTYEQYF. The J gene is TRBJ2-7, the V gene TRBV5-1; D perhaps matches TRBD1 (6 bases). Germline V gene sequence: CDR1 SGHRS, CDR2 YFSETQ. V dropped 5 bases and J dropped 2 bases, with 20 bases sitting between them. The CDR3 has 16 residues. The full variable domain, with the rest looked up from reference TRBV5-1 and TRBJ2-7, is KAGVTQTPRYLIKTRGQQVTLSCSPISGHRSVSWYQQTPGQGLQFLFEYFSETQRNKGNFPGRFSGRQFSNSRSEMNVSTLELGDSALYLCASRTGAMDRTYEQYFGPGTRLTVT.

The V gene is TRBV4-1, the J gene TRBJ2-3; 7 positions agree with TRBD2. The CDR3 has 18 amino acids. V was clipped by 0 bases and J by 7 bases; unmatched bases: 16. CDR1 and CDR2 from the germline V gene are MGHRA and YSYEKL. The CDR3 nucleotides read TGCGCCAGCAGCCAAGACCCGACCTCTAGCGGACTAACCTATACGCAGTATTTT. Its protein product is CASSQDPTSSGLTYTQYF.

The rearrangement uses TRBV6-1 and TRBJ2-5; 8 bases align to TRBD2. CDR3 length: 16 amino acids. CDR1 and CDR2 (germline): MNHNS, SASEGT. With V trimmed by 1 base and J by 0 bases, 4 bases remained unmatched. The CDR3 is CASSEVLAGNQETQYF. CDR3 in DNA: TGTGCCAGCAGTGAAGTCCTAGCGGGCAACCAAGAGACCCAGTACTTC.

The chain recombines TRBV4-1 with TRBJ2-1; D is ambiguous. The CDR3 loop spans 14 amino acids. The V end was cut by 0 bases, the J end by 4 bases, with 7 bases between. The germline V gene has CDR1 MGHRA and CDR2 YSYEKL. CDR3 amino acids: CASSQENGYNEQFF. The DNA for the CDR3 is TGCGCCAGCAGCCAAGAGAACGGTTACAATGAGCAGTTCTTC.

J is TRBJ2-5 and V is TRBV18; 7 bases map to TRBD1. The CDR3 has 15 residues. From germline, CDR1 is KGHSH and CDR2 LQKENI. The V gene end was trimmed by 3 bases and the J gene end by 2 bases; junction bases not matched to a gene: 6. DNA of the CDR3: TGTGCCAGCTCACCTCCGGGACAGTTACAAGAGACCCAGTACTTC. Encoded protein: CASSPPGQLQETQYF. Supplemented by reference TRBV18 and TRBJ2-5, the full variable domain reads NAGVMQNPRHLVRRRGQEARLRCSPMKGHSHVYWYRQLPEEGLKFMVYLQKENIIDESGMPKERFSAEFPKEGPSILRIQQVVRGDSAAYFCASSPPGQLQETQYFGPGTRLLVL.

The chain carries TRBV2 and TRBJ2-1; maybe TRBD1 (5 bases). This CDR3 is 14 amino acids long. CDR1 is SNHLY and CDR2 is FYNNEI in the germline V gene. The V gene lost 7 bases and the J gene lost 7 bases, with 17 bases spanning the gap. The DNA of the CDR3 is TGTGCCAGCATCCAGCAGGGTCGCAGGAATGAGCAGTTCTTC. Protein product: CASIQQGRRNEQFF.

This chain connects TRBV7-9 to TRBJ1-3; TRBD1 is a possible D gene (5 bases). V lost 5 bases, J lost 1 base, and 18 bases lay in between. CDR1 is SEHNR, CDR2 FQNEAQ, per germline (reference sequence). The length of the CDR3 is 17 residues. CDR3 coding DNA: TGTGCCAGCAGCAGCCCCCGGACGGGGGAATCTGGAAACACCATATATTTT. The encoded protein is CASSSPRTGESGNTIYF. Full variable domain (remainder filled in from reference TRBV7-9 and TRBJ1-3): DTGVSQNPRHKITKRGQNVTFRCDPISEHNRLYWYRQTLGQGPEFLTYFQNEAQLEKSRLLSDRFSAERPKGSFSTLEIQRTEQGDSAMYLCASSSPRTGESGNTIYFGEGSWLTVV.

The V gene is TRBV28, the J gene TRBJ2-7; 9 bases fit TRBD2. The CDR3 length is 18 residues. V was pared by 7 bases and J by 2 bases, with 18 bases of the junction left unmatched. Per germline, CDR1 MDHEN and CDR2 SYDVKM. CDR3 sequence (DNA): TGTGCCAGCACCCACCCCCTGTTGGGCGCGGGAGGGACCTACGAGCAGTACTTC. It translates to CASTHPLLGAGGTYEQYF.

The sample holds one count of this clone. The chain joins TRBV4-1 to TRBJ1-4, with D maybe TRBD1 (5 bases). The CDR3 spans 15 residues. Germline V gene sequence: CDR1 MGHRA, CDR2 YSYEKL. Trimming stripped 3 bases from V and 4 bases from J, with 12 bases between. The CDR3 bases are TGCGCCAGCAGCCAGGGCCCCGGGGGTAATGAAAAACTGTTTTTT. This translates into CASSQGPGGNEKLFF.

The chain is built from TRBV19 and TRBJ2-1, with D possibly being TRBD1 (9 bases). CDR3 length: 16 residues. CDR1 LNHDA and CDR2 SQIVND come from the germline V gene (reference sequence). The V gene lost 7 bases and the J gene lost 4 bases, with 20 bases spanning the gap. In DNA form, the CDR3 reads TGTGCCAGTACCCAAGGGACAGGGACTAGGTACAATGAGCAGTTCTTC. It specifies CASTQGTGTRYNEQFF.